This TCR beta chain was identified in a study of T cells in localized non-small cell lung cancer. Profiling relied on immunoSEQ multiplex PCR, and the TCRdb table lists in-frame clones only, not all of them. The table has about 40,000 clones, about 90% seen once. CDR1 is SGHDN, CDR2 FVKESK, per germline. This CDR3 has 15 residues. V gave up 4 bases and J gave up 5 bases, with 12 bases separating them. Study-level results: Median detection of top 100 tumor clones in adjacent lung was around 60 clones. Adjacent uninvolved lung tissue had the highest T cell clonality, exceeding tumor.

Note on this clone: Its antigen is undetermined.

Sample: peripheral blood, taken before any cancer treatment. This rearrangement joins TRBV14 to TRBJ1-6; no clear D gene. This receptor was obtained from a man aged 35 to 70 with stage I lung adenocarcinoma. This CDR3 is CASSRRSSDNSPLHF. CDR3 bases: TGTGCCAGCAGCCGGAGGAGTTCTGATAATTCACCCCTCCACTTT.